These 28 T cell receptor beta chains share one sample of origin, sequenced in a study of Ad26.COV2.S vaccination and SARS-CoV-2 variants. Sequencing was performed with immunoSEQ multiplex PCR; in TCRdb, only in-frame clones are kept and a portion is missing. The sample contains hundreds of thousands of clones, 80% to 90% of which appear only once. Regarding treatment: 15 to 20 received Ad26.COV2.S at low or high dose, single or two shots; five or six received placebo; per-sample allocation not given. Day 63 after the first vaccine or placebo injection was the time point for sampling. This material consisted of peripheral blood, taken in a trial of Ad26.COV2.S vaccine versus placebo. Receptors were obtained from a person between 18 and 65 years old who received the Ad26.COV2.S COVID-19 vaccine or a placebo.

The genes are TRBV18 and TRBJ2-1; 8 bases line up with TRBD1. V lost 3 bases and J lost 4; bases outside the gene matches: 5. The CDR3 totals 15 residues. Germline V gives CDR1 KGHSH, CDR2 LQKENI. Here the CDR3 reads CASSPQGADYNEQFF. CDR3 DNA sequence: TGTGCCAGCTCACCGCAGGGGGCGGATTACAATGAGCAGTTCTTC.

This chain joins TRBV5-1 and TRBJ2-5; 7 bases line up with TRBD1. This CDR3 has 13 residues. Germline-derived CDR1 and CDR2 are SGHRS and YFSETQ. J lost 5 bases, V lost 4 bases, and 5 bases had no gene match. The CDR3 DNA reads as TGCGCCAGCAGCGACAGGGCCCCCGAGACCCAGTACTTC. Its translation is CASSDRAPETQYF.

The gene calls are TRBV5-4 and TRBJ2-3; 10 positions agree with TRBD1. The CDR3 consists of 16 residues. Germline V gene lookup returns CDR1 SGHNT and CDR2 YYREEE (reference sequence). Trimming cost V 4 bases and J 1 base; bases outside gene matches: 6. The CDR3 region has the DNA TGTGCCAGCAGCCCTCCCGGGACAGGGGGCACAGATACGCAGTATTTT. This encodes CASSPPGTGGTDTQYF.

The chain employs TRBV19 and TRBJ2-3; 11 positions match TRBD2. CDR1 and CDR2 (germline): LNHDA, SQIVND (reference sequence). Unmatched junction bases numbered 7, after V lost 4 bases and J lost 1 base. The CDR3 has 17 amino acids. CDR3 region: CASSTQGLAVGTDTQYF. The CDR3 coding sequence is TGTGCCAGTAGTACCCAGGGACTAGCGGTGGGCACAGATACGCAGTATTTT.

The rearrangement links TRBV3-1 (or the pseudogene TRBV3-2) to TRBJ1-2, with D hard to call. V lost 3 bases to trimming and J lost 0 bases, with 14 bases between them. This CDR3 comprises 16 residues. Germline CDR1 is LGHDT and CDR2 is YNNKEL (reference sequence). CDR3 nucleotides: TGTGCCAGCAGCCACTGGGCCCCCGTTTCTAACTATGGCTACACCTTC. Translating it yields CASSHWAPVSNYGYTF.

The V call is TRBV5-8, the J call TRBJ1-1, with unresolved D. Germline CDR1 SGHTS, CDR2 YDEGEE. The ends were cut back, 3 bases at V and 7 bases at J, with 13 bases in the middle. The CDR3 extends over 13 amino acids. Here the CDR3 reads CASSSLGYSEAFF. CDR3 nucleotides: TGTGCCAGCAGCTCCCTGGGGTACAGTGAAGCTTTCTTT.

This clone was seen just once. V usage is TRBV7-2 and J usage is TRBJ2-2; TRBD1 might be the D (5 bases). Germline assignment: CDR1 SGHTA and CDR2 FQGNSA. V lost 0 bases and J lost 1, with 9 bases in between. The CDR3 consists of 16 residues. The CDR3 spells CASSLAPGRNTGELFF. CDR3 coding DNA: TGTGCCAGCAGCTTAGCCCCAGGGCGGAACACCGGGGAGCTGTTTTTT.

The genes are TRBV7-8 and TRBJ1-6, with D uncertain. The CDR3 is made up of 15 amino acids. Trimming stripped 2 bases from V and 7 bases from J, with 12 bases between. The germline gives CDR1 SGHVS, CDR2 FQNEAQ. This CDR3 is CASSLNLPANSPLHF. DNA for the CDR3: TGTGCCAGCAGCTTAAATTTGCCAGCGAATTCACCCCTCCACTTT.

This chain links TRBV5-1 with TRBJ2-7; TRBD1 agrees at 11 bases. This CDR3 has 14 amino acids. J lost 2 bases, V lost 4 bases, and 2 bases had no gene match. Germline loops: CDR1 SGHRS, CDR2 YFSETQ. CDR3 bases: TGCGCCAGCAGCCGGACAGGGGGCGCCTACGAGCAGTACTTC. This sequence encodes CASSRTGGAYEQYF.

The CDR3 DNA reads as TGTGCCTGGGGACAGGAGGGCATTCAGTACTTC. This sequence encodes CAWGQEGIQYF. The rearrangement uses TRBV30 and TRBJ2-4; D perhaps matches TRBD1 (7 bases). This CDR3 is built from 11 residues. Germline lookup yields CDR1 GTSNPN and CDR2 SVGIG (reference sequence). V lost 5 bases and J 9 bases, leaving 11 bases between the germline ends.

To note about this clone: Distinct nucleotide sequences in the sample also encode this CDR3. The chain links TRBV18 to TRBJ2-2; D is undetermined. Trimming removed 3 bases at V and 0 bases at J, with 2 bases between. CDR1 and CDR2 from the germline V gene are KGHSH and LQKENI. This CDR3 has 13 amino acids. The CDR3 nucleotides read TGTGCCAGCTCACCCCCGAACACCGGGGAGCTGTTTTTT. Translated: CASSPPNTGELFF.

The rearrangement uses TRBV25-1 and TRBJ2-7, with TRBD2 as a possible D gene (5 bases). The CDR3 has 12 residues. The germline V gene has CDR1 MGHDK and CDR2 SYGVNS. Deletions cut 11 bases from V and 2 bases from J, with 13 bases between. CDR3 DNA sequence: TGTGCCGGAGGTCTGGGCACCTACGAGCAGTACTTC. It is translated as CAGGLGTYEQYF.

The V call is TRBV7-2, the J call TRBJ2-1, with TRBD2 matching over 10 bases. In germline, CDR1 is SGHTA, CDR2 FQGNSA. CDR3 length: 15 amino acids. V lost 5 bases, J lost 7 bases, and 8 bases stayed unmatched. The CDR3 region has the DNA TGTGCCAGCAGCCTCAGCCCTAGCGGGGGTAATGAGCAGTTCTTC. Encoded protein: CASSLSPSGGNEQFF.

This clone was observed a handful of times. This chain links TRBV18 with TRBJ2-7, with TRBD1 matching over 9 bases. Germline V gives CDR1 KGHSH, CDR2 LQKENI. There are 13 residues in the CDR3. The V segment lost 3 bases and the J segment 5 bases; nucleotides outside the gene matches: 2. CDR3 DNA: TGTGCCAGCTCACCGGACAGGGGACACGAGCAGTACTTC. Its translation: CASSPDRGHEQYF. Full variable domain (rest looked up from reference TRBV18 and TRBJ2-7): NAGVMQNPRHLVRRRGQEARLRCSPMKGHSHVYWYRQLPEEGLKFMVYLQKENIIDESGMPKERFSAEFPKEGPSILRIQQVVRGDSAAYFCASSPDRGHEQYFGPGTRLTVT.

V is TRBV10-1 and J is TRBJ2-7, with 12 positions matching TRBD2. The V segment lost 3 bases and the J segment 7 bases; nucleotides outside the gene matches: 1. The CDR3 loop spans 13 amino acids. Germline CDR1 is WNHNN and CDR2 is SYGVQD (reference sequence). CDR3: CASSDGLAGEQYF. The DNA for the CDR3 is TGCGCCAGCAGTGATGGACTAGCGGGGGAGCAGTACTTC.

The chain links TRBV6-5 to TRBJ1-5, with D uncertain. Germline assignment: CDR1 MNHEY and CDR2 SVGAGI. V was shortened by 6 bases and J by 6 bases, with 12 bases between the two germline ends. There are 13 residues in the CDR3. CDR3 bases: TGTGCCAGCAGGTTAGGCGGAGGTCAGCCCCAGCATTTT. Its protein product is CASRLGGGQPQHF.

The chain employs TRBV30 and TRBJ2-1; 8 nucleotides line up with TRBD2. The V gene end was trimmed by 5 bases and the J gene end by 4 bases; junction bases not matched to a gene: 7. Per germline, CDR1 GTSNPN and CDR2 SVGIG (reference sequence). The CDR3 runs 14 residues. The CDR3 DNA sequence: TGTGCCTGGGCCCCTAGCGGGCCTTACAATGAGCAGTTCTTC. Residues: CAWAPSGPYNEQFF. The full variable domain, its missing parts supplied by reference TRBV30 and TRBJ2-1, is SQTIHQWPATLVQPVGSPLSLECTVEGTSNPNLYWYRQAAGRGLQLLFYSVGIGQISSEVPQNLSASRPQDRQFILSSKKLLLSDSGFYLCAWAPSGPYNEQFFGPGTRLTVL.

The rearrangement links TRBV19 to TRBJ1-2; D gene uncertain. The germline V gene has CDR1 LNHDA and CDR2 SQIVND (reference sequence). The CDR3 loop spans 12 amino acids. V lost 3 bases to trimming and J lost 8 bases, with 10 bases between them. Here the CDR3 reads CASSMGLGGYTF. Here the CDR3 DNA reads TGTGCCAGTAGTATGGGATTAGGCGGCTACACCTTC.

Details on this clone: Germline is not matched at one junction end, which may reflect a read error. The V and J genes are TRBV2 and TRBJ1-2, with 9 bases identical to TRBD1. This CDR3 has 15 residues. CDR1 and CDR2 from the germline V gene are SNHLY and FYNNEI. The CDR3 DNA sequence: TGTGCCAGCACTGAAACAGGGGGCGCGGACTATGGCTACACCTTC. Protein: CASTETGGADYGYTF.

This clone appeared a few times. The chain joins TRBV19 to TRBJ1-5; 8 nucleotides line up with TRBD1. J gave up 4 bases and V 1 base, and 3 bases lay outside the gene matches. There are 15 residues in the CDR3. Germline-derived CDR1 and CDR2 are LNHDA and SQIVND (reference sequence). The CDR3 reads CASSIGDRFNQPQHF. In DNA, the CDR3 is TGTGCCAGTAGTATAGGGGACAGGTTTAATCAGCCCCAGCATTTT.

This clone appeared a single time. The chain couples TRBV12-3 or TRBV12-4 to TRBJ1-5; possible D gene TRBD1, 6 bases. This CDR3 comprises 13 residues. Trimming took 3 bases from V and 9 from J, leaving 12 bases between them. The CDR3 DNA reads as TGTGCCAGCAGTTTCGGGGGGCGCAGGCCCCAGCATTTT. Protein product: CASSFGGRRPQHF.

The table lists this clone with a few counts. The rearrangement links TRBV2 to TRBJ1-5, with 7 bases matching TRBD1. This CDR3 is built from 14 residues. The junction had 5 bases not matched to a gene; V was cut back by 4 bases and J by 5 bases. Per germline, CDR1 SNHLY and CDR2 FYNNEI. As DNA, the CDR3 is TGTGCCAGCAGTGCCCGGGACAGTTATCAGCCCCAGCATTTT. It yields the protein CASSARDSYQPQHF.

The rearrangement links TRBV5-1 to TRBJ2-7; 9 bases line up with TRBD2. This CDR3 comprises 16 residues. V was pared by 2 bases and J by 4 bases, with 10 bases of the junction left unmatched. In germline, CDR1 is SGHRS, CDR2 YFSETQ. In DNA form, the CDR3 reads TGCGCCAGCAGCTTCGCGGGAGGGGCCGAGGTTTACGAGCAGTACTTC. This codes for CASSFAGGAEVYEQYF.

This chain uses TRBV7-2 with TRBJ2-3; possible D gene TRBD1, 5 bases. Trimming left V 1 base short and J 0 bases short, with 8 bases between. Germline V CDR1 and CDR2: SGHTA, FQGNSA. This CDR3 has 15 residues. CDR3 residues: CASSLGGTSTDTQYF. CDR3 DNA: TGTGCCAGCAGCTTAGGGGGCACCAGCACAGATACGCAGTATTTT.

The chain combines TRBV6-2 or TRBV6-3 with TRBJ1-2, with 7 bases identical to TRBD1. The CDR3 runs to 15 residues. The germline gives CDR1 MNHEY, CDR2 SVGEGT. V lost 0 bases to trimming and J lost 4 bases; unmatched junction nucleotides: 5. In nucleotides, the CDR3 is TGTGCCAGCAGTTACTCACCGGGACAGATCTATGGCTACACCTTC. Amino acid sequence: CASSYSPGQIYGYTF.

To note about this clone: Other DNA sequences of this sample code for an identical CDR3. The chain couples TRBV5-1 to TRBJ1-1, with no clear D. V lost 4 bases and J 2 bases, leaving 15 bases between the germline ends. The CDR3 sequence is 15 residues long. The germline V gene encodes CDR1 SGHRS and CDR2 YFSETQ. In DNA, the CDR3 is TGCGCCAGCAGCCCCCGGGAGGGTGGCAACACTGAAGCTTTCTTT. It encodes CASSPREGGNTEAFF.

The rearrangement uses TRBV7-2 and TRBJ2-7; 16 bases agree with TRBD2. Germline V CDR1 and CDR2: SGHTA, FQGNSA. Trimming cost V 5 bases and J 2 bases; bases outside gene matches: 12. The CDR3 runs 19 residues. As DNA, the CDR3 is TGTGCCAGCAGCGGTACCGGGACTAGCGGGAGGGCCGTCGCCTACGAGCAGTACTTC. Residues: CASSGTGTSGRAVAYEQYF.

This rearrangement joins TRBV12-5 to TRBJ2-7; no clear D gene. The V gene lost 2 bases and the J gene lost 4 bases, with 6 bases spanning the gap. The CDR3 length is 12 residues. Germline CDR1 LGHNT, CDR2 FRNRAP. CDR3 coding DNA: TGTGCTAGTGGTTTGTCCCAATACGAGCAGTACTTC. It codes for CASGLSQYEQYF.